This TCR beta chain appears in the sequencing data of a study of OX40 agonist ivuxolimab in advanced cancers. Study-wide background: Three patients had partial responses: one hepatocellular carcinoma, two cutaneous melanoma.

Whole-study findings and limits: CD4+ and CD8+ blood T cells expanded clonally by week 6 at 0.1 to 3.0 mg/kg. The investigators did not determine what antigen specificity the expanded peripheral T cells had.

A remark on this clone: Its antigen is unknown.

A history of autoimmune disease or systemic immunosuppression excluded patients. CDR3 length: 14 amino acids. Trimming removed 1 base from V and 4 bases from J, with 8 bases in between. Per the germline V gene, CDR1 is SGHDT and CDR2 is YYEEEE. The data were produced by immunoSEQ multiplex PCR, yet TCRdb's version contains in-frame clones alone and is incomplete. Counted here are 14,000 to 15,000 clones, around four fifths occurring once; the ten biggest clones make up 30% to 40%. The receptor was derived from an adult with an advanced solid tumor such as melanoma, head and neck, liver or kidney cancer. V usage is TRBV5-6 and J usage is TRBJ2-2, with no clear D. Sequences were derived from CD4+ or CD8+ T cells sorted from blood, sampled in a trial of the OX40 agonist ivuxolimab. The chain's CDR3 is CASSLTWSTGELFF. The CDR3 nucleotides are TGTGCCAGCAGCTTGACGTGGAGCACCGGGGAGCTGTTTTTT.